This T cell receptor (beta chain) was sequenced in a study of OX40 agonist ivuxolimab in advanced cancers. Study summary: Age averaged about 62 years (range about 23 to 80), and 70% to 85% were male. Whole-study findings and limits: Both CD4+ and CD8+ T cell populations in blood had undergone clonal expansion by week 6 at 0.1 to 3.0 mg/kg.

Patients had blood sampled at baseline and again on cycle 4 day 1 and cycle 7 day 1. As regards this clone: Antigen unknown.

Germline CDR1 MDHEN, CDR2 SYDVKM. The CDR3 spans 13 residues. Trimming took off 7 bases at V and 4 bases at J, with 13 bases between the two ends. The table came from immunoSEQ multiplex PCR; TCRdb's copy has only in-frame clones and leaves some out. Of more than 40,000 clones in the sample, 88% are singletons; the top ten hold roughly 1.1%. The specimen comprised CD4+ or CD8+ T cells sorted from blood, sampled in a trial of the OX40 agonist ivuxolimab. This TCR was recovered from an adult with an advanced solid tumor such as melanoma, head and neck, liver or kidney cancer. This chain joins TRBV28 and TRBJ1-2; D is ambiguous. In DNA, the CDR3 is TGTGCCAGCAAGGAAACTACCCTCTATGGCTACACCTTC. Translating it yields CASKETTLYGYTF.